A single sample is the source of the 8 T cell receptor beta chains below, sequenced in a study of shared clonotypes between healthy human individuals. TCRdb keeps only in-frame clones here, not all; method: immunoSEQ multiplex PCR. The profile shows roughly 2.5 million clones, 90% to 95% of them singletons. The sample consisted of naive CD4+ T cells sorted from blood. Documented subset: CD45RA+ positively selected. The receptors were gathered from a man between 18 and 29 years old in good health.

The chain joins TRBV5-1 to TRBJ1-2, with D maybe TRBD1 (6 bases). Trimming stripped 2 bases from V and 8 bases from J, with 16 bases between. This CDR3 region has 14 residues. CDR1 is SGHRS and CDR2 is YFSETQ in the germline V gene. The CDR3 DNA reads TGCGCCAGCAGCTTAATACAGGGATGGAAAGGCTACACCTTC. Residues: CASSLIQGWKGYTF.

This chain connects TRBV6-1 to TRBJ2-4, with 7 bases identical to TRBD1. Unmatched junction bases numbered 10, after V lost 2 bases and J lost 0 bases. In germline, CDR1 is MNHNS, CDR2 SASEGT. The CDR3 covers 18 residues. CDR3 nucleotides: TGTGCCAGCAGTGAATTGACAGGGAAACAATTAGCCAAAAACATTCAGTACTTC. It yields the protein CASSELTGKQLAKNIQYF.

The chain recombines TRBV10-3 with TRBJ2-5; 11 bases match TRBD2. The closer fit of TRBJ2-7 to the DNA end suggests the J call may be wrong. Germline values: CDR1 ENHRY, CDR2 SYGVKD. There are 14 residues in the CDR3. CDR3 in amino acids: CAISAGLADYEQYF. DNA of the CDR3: TGTGCCATCAGTGCGGGACTAGCGGACTACGAGCAGTACTTC.

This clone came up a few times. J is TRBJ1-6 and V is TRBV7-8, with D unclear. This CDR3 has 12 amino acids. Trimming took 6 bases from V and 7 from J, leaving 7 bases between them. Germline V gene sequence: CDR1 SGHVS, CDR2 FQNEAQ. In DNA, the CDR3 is TGTGCCAGCAGTTTTACCAATTCACCCCTCCACTTT. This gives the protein CASSFTNSPLHF.

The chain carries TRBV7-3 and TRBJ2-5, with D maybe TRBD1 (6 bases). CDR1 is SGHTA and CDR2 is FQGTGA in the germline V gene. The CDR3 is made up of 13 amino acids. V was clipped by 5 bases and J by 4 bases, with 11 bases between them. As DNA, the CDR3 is TGTGCCAGCAGCCCAGGGGCGCTAGAGACCCAGTACTTC. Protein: CASSPGALETQYF.

The CDR3 DNA reads TGCGCCAGCAGCTCAATCCCGGACAGGAACACTGAAGCTTTCTTT. Its protein is CASSSIPDRNTEAFF. The chain joins TRBV5-1 to TRBJ1-1; D might be TRBD1 (6 bases). The CDR3 contains 15 residues. Between the trimmed V and J ends, which lost 3 bases and 1 base, there was a span of 13 bases. Germline values: CDR1 SGHRS, CDR2 YFSETQ. The variable domain in full, completed from reference TRBV5-1 and TRBJ1-1, reads KAGVTQTPRYLIKTRGQQVTLSCSPISGHRSVSWYQQTPGQGLQFLFEYFSETQRNKGNFPGRFSGRQFSNSRSEMNVSTLELGDSALYLCASSSIPDRNTEAFFGQGTRLTVV.

The CDR3 DNA sequence: TGCGCCAGCAGCTTGGGTCAGGGAAATTCTGGAAACACCATATATTTT. It yields the protein CASSLGQGNSGNTIYF. The chain uses TRBV5-1 and TRBJ1-3, with D tentatively TRBD1 (5 bases). The CDR3 consists of 16 residues. Trimming removed 0 bases at V and 1 base at J, with 11 bases between. Germline V gene data show CDR1 as SGHRS and CDR2 as YFSETQ.

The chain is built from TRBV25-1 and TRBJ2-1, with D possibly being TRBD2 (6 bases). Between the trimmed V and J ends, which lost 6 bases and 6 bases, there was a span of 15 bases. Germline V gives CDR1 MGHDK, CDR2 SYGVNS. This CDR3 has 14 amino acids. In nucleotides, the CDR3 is TGTGCCAGCAGCCGCGGGACGGTTCGCAATGAGCAGTTCTTC. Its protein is CASSRGTVRNEQFF.